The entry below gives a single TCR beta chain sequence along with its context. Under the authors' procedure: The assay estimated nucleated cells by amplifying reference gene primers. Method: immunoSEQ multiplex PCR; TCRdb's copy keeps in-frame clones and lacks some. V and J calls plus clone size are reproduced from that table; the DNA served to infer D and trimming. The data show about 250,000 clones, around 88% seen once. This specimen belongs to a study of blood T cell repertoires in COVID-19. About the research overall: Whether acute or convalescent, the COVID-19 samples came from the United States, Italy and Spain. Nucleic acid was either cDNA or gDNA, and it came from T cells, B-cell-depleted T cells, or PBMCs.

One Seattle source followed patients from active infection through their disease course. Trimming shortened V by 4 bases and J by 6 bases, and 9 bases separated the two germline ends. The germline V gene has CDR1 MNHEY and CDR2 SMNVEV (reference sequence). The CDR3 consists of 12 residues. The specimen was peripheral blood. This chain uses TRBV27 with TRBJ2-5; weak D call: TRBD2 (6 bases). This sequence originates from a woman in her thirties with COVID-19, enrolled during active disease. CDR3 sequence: CASSSGGKTQYF. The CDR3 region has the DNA TGTGCCAGCAGTTCCGGGGGAAAGACCCAGTACTTC.